This TCR beta chain comes out of a study of blood T cell repertoires in COVID-19. The CDR3 is 14 amino acids. The V end was cut by 8 bases, the J end by 3 bases, with 14 bases between. Germline V gene sequence: CDR1 MNHEY, CDR2 SVGAGI. In the authors' methods: Amplifying reference gene primers gave estimates of nucleated cell counts. Sequenced by immunoSEQ multiplex PCR; TCRdb stores in-frame clones only, minus some. That table is the source of V, J and clone size, and D and trimming were worked out from the DNA. The table shows 65,000 to 70,000 clones, with roughly 79% occurring only once. This clonotype was sampled from a human donor in a cohort sampled during active COVID-19. V gene TRBV6-5 combines with J gene TRBJ1-5; a weak D match, TRBD1 (5 bases). Sequencing used peripheral blood. The CDR3 region has the DNA TGTGCCAGCGGCCTCCAGGGTCTCAATCAGCCCCAGCATTTT. It encodes CASGLQGLNQPQHF.